This passage covers 30 T cell receptor beta chains from one sample sequenced in a study of CXCR3-negative and CXCR3-positive naive CD8 T cells (dated by TCRdb to between 2018 and 2020). Paper-wide results and their limitations: Compared with CXCR3-negative naive cells, CXCR3-positive naive cells had TRB CDR3s with higher hydrophobicity (lower Kidera factor 4), lower energy, and higher strength and volume indices.

The listed sequencing device is NextSeq 550. The Human TCR Profiling Kit (MiLaboratory) was used to prepare UMI-labeled 5' RACE TRB cDNA libraries. TCRdb reprocessed the reads, reporting each CDR3 protein sequence once and no DNA. The sample's records list 150,000 to 180,000 distinct CDR3 sequences. Together, the top ten hold under 0.5% of the sample. Their target antigens are unknown. What was sequenced was naive CXCR3+ CD8+ T cells from blood. The cell subset or site label here, explained by the study, means: CD45RO-CCR7+CD27+CD95- naive CD8+ T cells expressing CXCR3 (TNR3+). These receptors originate from a human donor in good health. Some clones in this sample may be carry-over from other donors' samples.

This chain connects TRBV12-3 or TRBV12-4 to TRBJ2-3; the TCRdb D gene call, TRBD1, has no DNA to confirm it. The CDR3 is 18 residues long. The CDR3: CASSFSDKTGSDADTQYF.

The genes are TRBV6-2 or TRBV6-3 and TRBJ2-1; there is no DNA to check the TCRdb D call of TRBD1. The CDR3 spans 15 residues. Germline V gene data show CDR1 as MNHEY and CDR2 as SVGEGT. The CDR3 sequence: CASSSGPGVLDEQFF.

V is TRBV6-2 or TRBV6-3 and J is TRBJ2-1. The germline V gene has CDR1 MNHEY and CDR2 SVGEGT. The length of the CDR3 is 14 residues. The CDR3 protein is CASSYSGAYNEQFF.

The genes are TRBV6-5 and TRBJ2-7; absent DNA, TCRdb's TRBD2 call cannot be checked. This CDR3 has 15 residues. The V gene's germline CDR1 is MNHEY and CDR2 SVGAGI. This CDR3 is CASSSTGGVVDEQYF.

The gene calls are TRBV28 and TRBJ2-1. CDR1 and CDR2 (germline): MDHEN, SYDVKM. The CDR3 loop spans 14 amino acids. The CDR3 is CASRTGTYDNEQFF.

This sequence joins TRBV7-6 and TRBJ2-1; TCRdb lists TRBD1, though no DNA is available to test this call. The CDR3 has 13 residues. Germline V gene lookup returns CDR1 SGHVS and CDR2 FNYEAQ. CDR3 region: CASSFPPQNEQFF.

The genes are TRBV7-9 and TRBJ1-3. Germline V gene data show CDR1 as SEHNR and CDR2 as FQNEAQ (reference sequence). The CDR3 sequence is 15 residues long. The CDR3 spells CASSPTLFSGNTIYF. Filled out from reference TRBV7-9 and TRBJ1-3, the complete variable domain reads DTGVSQNPRHKITKRGQNVTFRCDPISEHNRLYWYRQTLGQGPEFLTYFQNEAQLEKSRLLSDRFSAERPKGSFSTLEIQRTEQGDSAMYLCASSPTLFSGNTIYFGEGSWLTVV.

The chain recombines TRBV7-6 with TRBJ2-1; the TCRdb call, TRBD2, lacks DNA for checking. This CDR3 spans 14 amino acids. The V gene's germline CDR1 is SGHVS and CDR2 FNYEAQ. CDR3 sequence: CASTPVEGTNEQFF.

The chain is built from TRBV2 and TRBJ2-1; TCRdb's D call, TRBD1, is unchecked because there is no DNA. CDR1 is SNHLY, CDR2 FYNNEI, per germline. This CDR3 is 16 amino acids long. The CDR3 protein is CASIHMSLAGENEQFF.

The CDR3 loop is CASSSRDQLSYEQYF. The chain combines TRBV5-1 with TRBJ2-7; TCRdb indicates TRBD2, and absent DNA this call remains unverified. Germline V gene data show CDR1 as SGHRS and CDR2 as YFSETQ. This CDR3 is 15 amino acids long.

The rearrangement joins TRBV29-1 to TRBJ2-7; the TCRdb D gene call, TRBD1, has no DNA to confirm it. CDR1 is SQVTM, CDR2 ANQGSEA, per germline. The CDR3 consists of 14 residues. CDR3 sequence reads: CSVDRQGAGREQYF.

The V gene is TRBV7-9, the J gene TRBJ2-7. Germline values: CDR1 SEHNR, CDR2 FQNEAQ (reference sequence). There are 13 residues in the CDR3. The CDR3 protein is CASSLGSYYEQYF. Full variable domain (outside the CDR3, taken from reference TRBV7-9 and TRBJ2-7): DTGVSQNPRHKITKRGQNVTFRCDPISEHNRLYWYRQTLGQGPEFLTYFQNEAQLEKSRLLSDRFSAERPKGSFSTLEIQRTEQGDSAMYLCASSLGSYYEQYFGPGTRLTVT.

This rearrangement joins TRBV5-1 to TRBJ1-1; TCRdb's D call, TRBD1, is unchecked because there is no DNA. This CDR3 is 16 amino acids long. Germline loops: CDR1 SGHRS, CDR2 YFSETQ. CDR3 sequence reads: CASSLEGGSLGTEAFF.

The rearrangement uses TRBV25-1 and TRBJ2-3. From germline, CDR1 is MGHDK and CDR2 SYGVNS. The CDR3 loop spans 14 amino acids. The CDR3 spells CASSEFGSTDTQYF.

The chain has TRBV20-1 and TRBJ1-1; no DNA is available, so the TRBD1 call from TCRdb remains unchecked. Germline V gene lookup returns CDR1 DFQATT and CDR2 SNEGSKA (reference sequence). This CDR3 comprises 14 residues. The CDR3 protein is CSAFPTDSNTEAFF.

V is TRBV15 and J is TRBJ2-2; TCRdb's D gene call, TRBD1, goes unchecked for lack of DNA. CDR1 is LNHNV, CDR2 YYDKDF, per germline (reference sequence). This CDR3 region has 15 residues. This chain's CDR3 is CATSRAGPKNGELFF.

The gene calls are TRBV27 and TRBJ2-7; lacking DNA, the TRBD1 call made by TCRdb goes unchecked. Germline V lookup: CDR1 MNHEY, CDR2 SMNVEV (reference sequence). The length of the CDR3 is 15 residues. CDR3 loop: CASSPYRVKMDEQYF.

CDR3 region: CASSDYTEAFF. The gene calls are TRBV25-1 and TRBJ1-1. This CDR3 has 11 amino acids. Germline assignment: CDR1 MGHDK and CDR2 SYGVNS.

CDR3 sequence: CACSAGGSTDTQYF. V is TRBV12-3 or TRBV12-4 and J is TRBJ2-3; TCRdb lists TRBD2, though no DNA is available to test this call. There are 14 residues in the CDR3.

The genes are TRBV28 and TRBJ2-7. CDR1 is MDHEN and CDR2 is SYDVKM in the germline V gene. CDR3 size: 11 residues. This chain's CDR3 is CASMKFYEQYF.

V usage is TRBV5-1 and J usage is TRBJ2-3; TCRdb's D call, TRBD2, is unchecked because there is no DNA. This CDR3 contains 17 residues. From germline, CDR1 is SGHRS and CDR2 YFSETQ. The CDR3 spells CASSLVASGSYWHTQYF.

The rearrangement uses TRBV24-1 and TRBJ2-3; without DNA, the TCRdb call of TRBD1 cannot be checked. Germline V CDR1 and CDR2: KGHDR, SFDVKD. The CDR3 is 15 amino acids. CDR3 residues: CATSDPGGITDTQYF.

The chain carries TRBV12-3 or TRBV12-4 and TRBJ1-1; TCRdb returns TRBD1, unconfirmable since there is no DNA. The CDR3 has 11 amino acids. CDR3 loop: CASSWGTEAFF.

V gene TRBV27 combines with J gene TRBJ2-6; lacking DNA, the TRBD1 call made by TCRdb goes unchecked. The CDR3 has 16 residues. CDR1 and CDR2 (germline): MNHEY, SMNVEV (reference sequence). The CDR3 region is CATTGQAHSGANVLTF.

This rearrangement joins TRBV7-9 to TRBJ1-5. Germline V gene data show CDR1 as SEHNR and CDR2 as FQNEAQ (reference sequence). This CDR3 has 17 amino acids. The CDR3: CASSLVHSTGLGQPQHF. Combining the CDR3 with reference TRBV7-9 and TRBJ1-5 gives the whole variable domain DTGVSQNPRHKITKRGQNVTFRCDPISEHNRLYWYRQTLGQGPEFLTYFQNEAQLEKSRLLSDRFSAERPKGSFSTLEIQRTEQGDSAMYLCASSLVHSTGLGQPQHFGDGTRLSIL.

V is TRBV6-5 and J is TRBJ2-1; TCRdb returns TRBD2, unconfirmable since there is no DNA. Germline assignment: CDR1 MNHEY and CDR2 SVGAGI. CDR3 size: 16 residues. The CDR3 loop is CASNPGTYGGYNEQFF.

The genes are TRBV5-1 and TRBJ2-1. CDR3 length equals 15 residues. Germline CDR1 is SGHRS and CDR2 is YFSETQ. CDR3 in amino acids: CASTLGVSSYNEQFF.

The chain recombines TRBV20-1 with TRBJ2-7. Germline CDR1 and CDR2: DFQATT and SNEGSKA (reference sequence). The CDR3 is made up of 13 amino acids. This CDR3 is CSARTGESYEQYF.

The rearrangement joins TRBV27 to TRBJ2-7. CDR1 and CDR2 from the germline V gene are MNHEY and SMNVEV (reference sequence). This CDR3 has 11 amino acids. The CDR3 reads CASTYSGEQYF.

The J gene is TRBJ2-1, the V gene TRBV6-6. The CDR3 spans 11 residues. CDR1 MNHNY and CDR2 SVGAGI come from the germline V gene (reference sequence). This CDR3 is CASSYGVEQFF.